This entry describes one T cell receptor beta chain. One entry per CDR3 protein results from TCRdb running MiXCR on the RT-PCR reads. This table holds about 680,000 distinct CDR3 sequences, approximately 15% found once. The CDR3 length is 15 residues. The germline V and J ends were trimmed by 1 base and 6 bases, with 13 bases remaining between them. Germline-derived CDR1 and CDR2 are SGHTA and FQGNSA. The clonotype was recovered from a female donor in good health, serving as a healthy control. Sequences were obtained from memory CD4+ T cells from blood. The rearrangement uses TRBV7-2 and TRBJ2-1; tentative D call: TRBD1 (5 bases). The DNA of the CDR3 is TGTGCCAGCAGCTTAGGAATATCGCAGGGCAATGAGCAGTTCTTC. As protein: CASSLGISQGNEQFF.